A single sample gave rise to the 17 T cell receptor beta chains below, sequenced in a study of response to subunit inactivated influenza vaccine. TCRdb ran MiXCR on the RT-PCR reads and lists one entry per CDR3 protein. Among 500,000 to 600,000 distinct CDR3 sequences listed, 11% were seen once. The sample was also linked to a second study, of T cells expressing NK-cell markers. That source reports: 5'RACE template switching with UMIs produced the TCR beta cDNA.

Here the sequenced sample was PBMCs from blood, taken on the day of vaccination. These TCRs come from a man aged 50-59 years who received an inactivated influenza vaccine.

As to this clonotype: The junction does not match germline at one end; this may be a read error. J is TRBJ2-1 and V is TRBV7-9; D possibly matches TRBD1 or TRBD2 (5 bases each). This CDR3 has 13 amino acids. CDR1 and CDR2 (germline): SEHNR, FQNEAQ (reference sequence). The CDR3 DNA is TGTGCCATCAGCACAGGACTGGTCAATGAGCAGTTCTTC. It is translated as CAISTGLVNEQFF.

This chain uses TRBV7-9 with TRBJ2-7, with TRBD2 matching over 11 bases. Unmatched junction bases numbered 5, after V lost 3 bases and J lost 7 bases. Germline CDR1 and CDR2: SEHNR and FQNEAQ (reference sequence). This CDR3 spans 14 amino acids. The CDR3, as DNA: TGTGCCAGCAGCTTTAGCGGGAGGGCGGGGGAGCAGTACTTC. This codes for CASSFSGRAGEQYF.

In its sample, this clonotype was seen a few times. The chain is built from TRBV28 and TRBJ2-3; 12 bases fit TRBD2. Germline assignment: CDR1 MDHEN and CDR2 SYDVKM. With V trimmed by 7 bases and J by 2 bases, 1 base remained unmatched. The CDR3 sequence is 14 residues long. Written as DNA, the CDR3 is TGTGCCAGCACTAGCGGGAGGGACACAGATACGCAGTATTTT. This encodes CASTSGRDTDTQYF.

The J gene is TRBJ2-5, the V gene TRBV4-1; the match to TRBD2 covers 11 bases. J gave up 9 bases and V 0 bases, and 6 bases lay outside the gene matches. This CDR3 contains 15 residues. The germline V gene has CDR1 MGHRA and CDR2 YSYEKL. The DNA for the CDR3 is TGCGCCAGCAGCCAAGATACTAGCGGGGGCCTGGCCCAGTACTTC. Amino acid sequence: CASSQDTSGGLAQYF.

J is TRBJ2-2 and V is TRBV7-9; D is ambiguous. Per the germline V gene, CDR1 is SEHNR and CDR2 is FQNEAQ (reference sequence). The CDR3 covers 15 residues. V shed 4 bases and J shed 5 bases, with 14 bases lying between them. The CDR3 sequence is CASSSPTVSTGELFF. CDR3 coding DNA: TGTGCCAGCAGCTCTCCGACGGTATCGACCGGGGAGCTGTTTTTT. Together with reference TRBV7-9 and TRBJ2-2, the CDR3 gives the full variable domain: DTGVSQNPRHKITKRGQNVTFRCDPISEHNRLYWYRQTLGQGPEFLTYFQNEAQLEKSRLLSDRFSAERPKGSFSTLEIQRTEQGDSAMYLCASSSPTVSTGELFFGEGSRLTVL.

The chain employs TRBV5-1 and TRBJ2-5; no clear D gene. V lost 1 base and J lost 2, with 9 bases in between. Per germline, CDR1 SGHRS and CDR2 YFSETQ. The CDR3 extends over 14 amino acids. CDR3 amino acids: CASSLNRVQETQYF. CDR3 bases: TGCGCCAGCAGCTTGAACAGAGTTCAAGAGACCCAGTACTTC.

The gene calls are TRBV18 and TRBJ2-7, with D unresolved. The germline V gene encodes CDR1 KGHSH and CDR2 LQKENI. CDR3 length: 15 residues. The V end lost 3 bases, the J end lost 3 bases, and 15 bases lay between the germline ends. CDR3 DNA sequence: TGTGCCAGCTCACCCCCGGGCCTCTTCAACTACGAGCAGTACTTC. Translation gives CASSPPGLFNYEQYF.

V is TRBV12-3 or TRBV12-4 and J is TRBJ1-5; the D is unclear. The CDR3 has 13 amino acids. Trimming pared 4 bases from V and 7 bases from J, leaving 11 bases between. The CDR3: CASSWREFQPQHF. The CDR3 DNA sequence: TGTGCCAGCAGTTGGAGGGAATTCCAGCCCCAGCATTTT.

Note on this clonotype: This may be a read error: a much more frequent sequence differs by one nucleotide. This chain links TRBV5-6 with TRBJ2-1; no reliable D call. The germline V gene encodes CDR1 SGHDT and CDR2 YYEEEE. The CDR3 runs to 11 residues. Trimming stripped 4 bases from V and 9 bases from J, with 8 bases between. CDR3 DNA sequence: TGTGCCAGCAGCCTTACGACTGAGCAGTTCTTC. Translating gives CASSLTTEQFF.

The V gene is TRBV19, the J gene TRBJ2-3; possibly TRBD2 for D (6 bases). The germline gives CDR1 LNHDA, CDR2 SQIVND (reference sequence). The V gene lost 5 bases and the J gene lost 5 bases, with 14 bases spanning the gap. The CDR3 runs 14 residues. This CDR3 is CASSRLRAGDTQYF. The CDR3 DNA is TGTGCCAGTAGTCGCCTGAGAGCGGGAGATACGCAGTATTTT.

This clonotype was counted at least ten times. The chain has TRBV10-1 and TRBJ1-2; the D gene is possibly TRBD1 (6 bases). This CDR3 region has 12 residues. V was shortened by 6 bases and J by 4 bases, with 9 bases between the two germline ends. Germline values: CDR1 WNHNN, CDR2 SYGVQD (reference sequence). The DNA for the CDR3 is TGCGCCAGCAGCGTGGACAGCTATGGCTACACCTTC. It yields the protein CASSVDSYGYTF.

This clonotype occurred a few times. The rearrangement uses TRBV24-1 and TRBJ2-1; D gene uncertain. Trimming pared 3 bases from V and 7 bases from J, leaving 9 bases between. This CDR3 comprises 13 residues. CDR1 is KGHDR and CDR2 is SFDVKD in the germline V gene. The DNA of the CDR3 is TGTGCCACCAGTGATCCCCCCAGAAATGAGCAGTTCTTC. Translated: CATSDPPRNEQFF.

The V and J genes are TRBV20-1 and TRBJ1-2, with D perhaps matching TRBD1 (5 bases). V lost 5 bases and J lost 8, with 15 bases in between. The CDR3 runs to 12 residues. Germline V lookup: CDR1 DFQATT, CDR2 SNEGSKA (reference sequence). CDR3 protein: CSAVTGASGYTF. The CDR3 DNA follows: TGCAGTGCTGTTACAGGAGCTTCAGGCTACACCTTC.

This clonotype was recorded a few times. V gene TRBV5-6 combines with J gene TRBJ2-1, with D possibly being TRBD2 (6 bases). The CDR3 consists of 13 residues. Trimming cost V 5 bases and J 6 bases, with 12 bases left between them. Germline-derived CDR1 and CDR2 are SGHDT and YYEEEE. CDR3 sequence reads: CASRFGTFNEQFF. For the CDR3, the DNA is TGTGCCAGCAGATTCGGGACTTTCAATGAGCAGTTCTTC.

This clonotype appeared many times. V is TRBV12-3 or TRBV12-4 and J is TRBJ2-1, with 8 bases fitting TRBD1. The junction had 6 bases not matched to a gene; V was cut back by 5 bases and J by 6 bases. CDR3 length: 14 residues. The DNA for the CDR3 is TGTGCCAGCAGTCTCAGGGGGCCGGGCAATGAGCAGTTCTTC. This translates into CASSLRGPGNEQFF.

There are many counts of this clonotype. The chain links TRBV29-1 to TRBJ2-3; D is possibly TRBD1 (6 bases). Trimming removed 6 bases at V and 2 bases at J, with 21 bases between. The germline gives CDR1 SQVTM, CDR2 ANQGSEA. The CDR3 is 16 amino acids. The CDR3: CSVGGMGQLITDTQYF. The DNA of the CDR3 is TGCAGCGTCGGTGGGATGGGACAACTTATCACAGATACGCAGTATTTT.

This clonotype has just a few counts. The V and J genes are TRBV28 and TRBJ2-2, with D possibly matching TRBD1 (5 bases). V lost 5 bases and J lost 6, with 22 bases in between. In germline, CDR1 is MDHEN, CDR2 SYDVKM. The CDR3 sequence is 17 residues long. The CDR3 DNA reads as TGTGCCAGCAGTCCCCGGGCAGGGAAATATGAGTCCGGGGAGCTGTTTTTT. It codes for CASSPRAGKYESGELFF.